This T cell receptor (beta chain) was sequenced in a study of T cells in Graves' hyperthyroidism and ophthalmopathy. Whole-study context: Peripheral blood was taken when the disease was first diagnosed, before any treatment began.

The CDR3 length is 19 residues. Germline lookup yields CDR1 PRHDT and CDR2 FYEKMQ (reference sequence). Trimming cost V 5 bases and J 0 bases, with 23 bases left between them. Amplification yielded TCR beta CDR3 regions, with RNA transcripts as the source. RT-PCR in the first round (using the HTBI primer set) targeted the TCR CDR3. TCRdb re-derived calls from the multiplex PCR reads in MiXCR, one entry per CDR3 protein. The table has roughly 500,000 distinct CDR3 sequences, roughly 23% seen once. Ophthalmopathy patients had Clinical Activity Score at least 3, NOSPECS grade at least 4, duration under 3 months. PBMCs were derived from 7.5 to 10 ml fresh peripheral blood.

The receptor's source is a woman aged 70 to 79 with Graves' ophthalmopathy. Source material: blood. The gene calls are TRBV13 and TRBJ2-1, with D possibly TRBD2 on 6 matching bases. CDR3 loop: CASSRWSLGGFSSYNEQFF. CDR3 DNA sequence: TGTGCCAGCAGCCGATGGTCCCTGGGGGGTTTTAGCTCCTACAATGAGCAGTTCTTC.